This TCR beta chain was observed in a study of naive and memory T cell subsets. The beta constant-region primer was an equimolar mix of two oligonucleotides covering TRBC1 and TRBC2. Four rounds of PCR amplified the ligated cDNA using nested alpha and beta constant-region primers plus SP2. A single record per CDR3 protein comes from TCRdb applying MiXCR to the UMI-ligation and nested PCR reads. This table holds under 35,000 distinct CDR3 sequences, roughly 18% found once. J was trimmed by 5 bases and V by 1 base; bases with no gene match: 4. CDR3 length: 15 amino acids. CDR1 MGHRA and CDR2 YSYEKL come from the germline V gene. Study-level points and caveats: TCR abundance followed a power law differing between naive and memory subsets.

This clonotype was counted only a few times. What it recognizes is unknown. The TCR was taken from a human donor in good health. The specimen sequenced was effector memory CD4+ T cells from blood. As for subset: effector memory, CD45RA- CD27-. The chain recombines TRBV4-1 with TRBJ1-4, with 7 bases that match TRBD1. The CDR3 region has the DNA TGCGCCAGCAGCCAAGCGGGACAGACGAATGAAAAACTGTTTTTT. Its protein product is CASSQAGQTNEKLFF.